This TCR beta chain was recorded in a study of tumor and adjacent non-tumor tissue in lung cancer. RNA was extracted from bulk tissue without any cell sorting. TCRbeta libraries were built with three rounds of nested PCR, modified from ARM-PCR. MiXCR, run by TCRdb on the multiplex PCR reads, gives a single entry per CDR3 protein. The data contain tens of thousands of distinct CDR3 sequences, roughly 80% of them singletons. Germline V gene data show CDR1 as KGHDR and CDR2 as SFDVKD. J was trimmed by 5 bases and V by 4 bases; bases with no gene match: 5. The CDR3 contains 15 residues. About this clonotype: A much bigger clone sits one base away, suggesting this may be a read error. No conserved phenylalanine or tryptophan is present at the end of the CDR3, so a read error is the likely explanation.

This chain links TRBV24-1 with TRBJ2-5; TRBD1 matches at 11 bases. Sequenced: lung tumor tissue. The TCR comes from a woman aged 50 to 60 with non-small cell lung cancer. CDR3 loop: CATSDYRTGGETQYI. For the CDR3, the DNA is TGTGCCACCAGTGACTACCGGACAGGGGGCGAGACCCAGTACATC.